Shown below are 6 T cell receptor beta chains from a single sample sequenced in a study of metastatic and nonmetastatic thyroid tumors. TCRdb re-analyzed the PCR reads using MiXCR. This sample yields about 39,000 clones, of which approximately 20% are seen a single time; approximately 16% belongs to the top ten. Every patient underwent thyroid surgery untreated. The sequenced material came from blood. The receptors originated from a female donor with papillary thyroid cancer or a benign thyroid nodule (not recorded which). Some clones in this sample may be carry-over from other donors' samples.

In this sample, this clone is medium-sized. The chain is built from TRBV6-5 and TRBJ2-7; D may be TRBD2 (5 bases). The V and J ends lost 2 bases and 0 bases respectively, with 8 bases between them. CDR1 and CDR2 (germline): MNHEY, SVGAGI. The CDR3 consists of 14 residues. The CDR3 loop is CASSYGRASYEQYF. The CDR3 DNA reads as TGTGCCAGCAGTTACGGGCGGGCCTCCTACGAGCAGTACTTC.

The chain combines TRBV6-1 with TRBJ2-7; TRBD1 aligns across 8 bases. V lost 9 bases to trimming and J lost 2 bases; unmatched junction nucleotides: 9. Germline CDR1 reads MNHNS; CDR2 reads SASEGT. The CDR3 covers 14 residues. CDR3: CASRQGKAAYEQYF. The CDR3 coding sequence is TGTGCCAGTCGACAGGGGAAGGCCGCCTACGAGCAGTACTTC.

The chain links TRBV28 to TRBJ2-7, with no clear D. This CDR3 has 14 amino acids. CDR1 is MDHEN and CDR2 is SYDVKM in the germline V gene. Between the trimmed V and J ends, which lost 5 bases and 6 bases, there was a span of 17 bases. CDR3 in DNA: TGTGCCAGCAGTCCCGCCCACGGAAGGGCCGAGCAGTACTTC. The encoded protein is CASSPAHGRAEQYF.

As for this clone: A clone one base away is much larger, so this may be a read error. The CDR3 is CASSLAGTASETQYF. DNA of the CDR3: TGCGCCAGCAGCTTGGCAGGGACCGCAAGTGAGACCCAGTACTTC. V is TRBV5-1 and J is TRBJ2-5; D assignment may be TRBD1 or TRBD2 (5 bases each). V was cut by 0 bases and J by 5 bases, with 14 bases left in between. The germline gives CDR1 SGHRS, CDR2 YFSETQ. The CDR3 length is 15 residues.

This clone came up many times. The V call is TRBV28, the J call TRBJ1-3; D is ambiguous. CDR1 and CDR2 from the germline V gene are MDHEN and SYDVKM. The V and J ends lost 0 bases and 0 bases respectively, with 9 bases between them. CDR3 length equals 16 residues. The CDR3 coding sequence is TGTGCCAGCAGTTTATGGGGCGGTAGCTCTGGAAACACCATATATTTT. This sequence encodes CASSLWGGSSGNTIYF. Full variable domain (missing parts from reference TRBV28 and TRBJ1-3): DVKVTQSSRYLVKRTGEKVFLECVQDMDHENMFWYRQDPGLGLRLIYFSYDVKMKEKGDIPEGYSVSREKKERFSLILESASTNQTSMYLCASSLWGGSSGNTIYFGEGSWLTVV.

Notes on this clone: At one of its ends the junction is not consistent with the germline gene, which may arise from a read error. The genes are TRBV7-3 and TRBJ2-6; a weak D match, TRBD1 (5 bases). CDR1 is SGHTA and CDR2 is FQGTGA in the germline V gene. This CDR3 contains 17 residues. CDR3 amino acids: CASSLGAHFSVANVLTF. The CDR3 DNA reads TGTGCCAGCAGCTTAGGGGCACACTTCTCTGTGGCCAACGTCCTGACTTTC.